The sequence of this T cell receptor (beta chain) was determined in a study of tumor-infiltrating lymphocytes in primary liver carcinoma (dated 2017 in TCRdb). Regarding the study in general: Surgical resection was performed in China between November 2015 and 2016 on about 5 patients with histopathologically diagnosed primary liver carcinoma. Of the five patients, three men and two women aged 30 to 69 years, four had hepatocellular carcinoma and one had combined HCC and intrahepatic cholangiocarcinoma. Tumors of the five patients were stage T1-T3 N0M0 with maximum diameters of roughly 4 to 11 cm. Each sample produced roughly 3.65 to 7.13 million productive TCRbeta reads, and read depth showed no significant difference between tissue types. TCRbeta repertoire sequencing, expression microarrays and whole-exome sequencing were combined in the study across five regions of each liver tumor, with adjacent normal tissue and blood also included. TCRbeta repertoire sequencing covered 35 specimens from 5 patients: approximately 25 tumor regions, 5 adjacent noncancerous liver tissues and 5 peripheral blood samples. Reproducibility between technical replicate repertoires was high, with correlation coefficients above 0.95 and mean shared-clone rates about 0.9.

Blood RNA was extracted from unsorted whole blood using TRIzol reagent, and germline DNA was obtained with the DNeasy Blood & Tissue kit. Patients had chronic HBV infection and were treatment-naive at sampling. Before surgery, about 4 milliliters of peripheral blood were collected into K2EDTA tubes. The CDR3 starts with the cysteine, ends with the phenylalanine, and has 15 residues. Of all the DNA, just the CDR3 is kept, 45 bases in frame from base 1. The germline V gene yields SQVTM for CDR1 and ANQGSEA for CDR2. Germline trimming: 7 bases from V, 4 bases from J; junction bases outside gene matches: 14. Paper-wide results and their limitations: The study included only five patients, and the authors note findings should be validated in a larger study. Pairs of tumor regions showed greater repertoire overlap (mean 36%) than tumor-adjacent pairs (around 17%) or tumor-blood pairs (roughly 14%), which is consistent with antigen-driven expansion. Because only the TCR beta chain was sequenced and unpaired alpha chains were not captured, true repertoire diversity is likely underestimated. Comparison of CD4+ and CD8+ T cell repertoires was precluded by the use of bulk unsorted samples. Compared with blood, tumors had a significantly larger share of the repertoire taken up by the top 250 clones (p = 0.039).

A remark on this clonotype: Its antigen is not yet known. Given a much more abundant clone one base away, this may be a read error.

Starting from approximately 500 ng total RNA, TCRbeta-specific cDNA was produced by reverse transcription with a constant-region primer and ProtoScript II reverse transcriptase. Three nested multiplex PCR rounds, following a slightly modified ARM-PCR procedure, were used to build the TCRbeta libraries. Each of the first two PCR rounds ran for around 10 cycles using multiplex TRBV1-TRBV30 forward primers together with a Cbeta reverse primer. Sample barcodes and Illumina adapters were added in a final 25-cycle PCR using Deep VentR polymerase. Before sequencing, amplicons of 200-500 bp were purified from gel using a QIAquick gel extraction kit. An Illumina HiSeq 2500 was used to sequence the TCRbeta amplicons with 250-bp paired-end reads. The paper's processing steps were these. Reads were quality-trimmed with Trimmomatic v0.33, and paired reads were merged with FLASH v1.2.11 to recover full CDR3 sequences. V, D and J germline segments were assigned to the rearranged TCRbeta sequences by MiGEC v1.2.1b. VDJtools v1.0.0 computed clonotype statistics and Shannon-Wiener diversity indices. To reduce sampling bias, subsequent analyses other than the diversity analysis used only the 250 most abundant clonotypes in each sample. The public reads were reprocessed in TCRdb via fastp at Q25 and MiXCR, keeping in-frame beta chains. Rows with a matching CDR3 protein are joined into one entry that keeps the most common DNA and genes. TCRdb, not the authors, supplied the V and J calls. Here the sample has fewer than 400,000 distinct CDR3 sequences; nearly 60% occur a single time. The ten most abundant clones make up over 15% of the sample.

This TCR came from a woman between 25 and 40 years old with primary liver carcinoma and hepatitis B virus infection. Sequenced material: peripheral blood. This chain is built from TRBV29-1 and TRBJ2-7, with 9 central nucleotides matching TRBD1. CDR3 loop: CSAVPTGTGKYEQYF. The DNA is as follows: TGCAGCGCGGTACCAACCGGGACAGGGAAGTACGAGCAGTACTTC.